This T cell receptor (beta chain) was found in a study of T cell changes during pregnancy in multiple sclerosis (dated by TCRdb to the late 2010s). Background on the whole study: The study looked at changes in the T cell repertoire across pregnancy in women with multiple sclerosis.

The library relied on the immunoSEQ multiplex PCR assay. Imported from immuneACCESS, the table was reduced by TCRdb to in-frame sequences with V and J called. These copies leave out some clones; in studies compared against another copy, an unresolved V gene accounts for under half, and the cause of the remainder is not known. In all, the sample holds tens of thousands of clones, and around 93% of those were seen once. The ten largest clones add up to 1.1% to 1.5% of the sample. The cysteine opens and the phenylalanine closes a CDR3 of 13 amino acids. Kept here is only the CDR3 DNA, which spans 39 bases and is read in frame from base 1. A distance of 7 bases separates the germline ends of V and J, which lose 0 bases and 7 bases respectively. CDR1 and CDR2 are read off the germline V gene as SGHRS and YFSETQ. In the case of this clone: No antigen is known for it. No base-level quality is on record; no much larger clone is a single base apart.

The chain uses TRBV5-1 and TRBJ2-2, with the D gene not confidently named. The TCR was taken from a female donor in good health, enrolled as a control in a pregnancy study. Sequencing was performed on peripheral blood, taken in the third trimester of pregnancy. CDR3 reads: CASSLEEIGELFF. At the DNA level, the sequence is TGCGCCAGCAGCTTGGAGGAGATCGGGGAGCTGTTTTTT.